The source of this T cell receptor (beta chain) is a study of T cells expressing NK-cell markers. The overall study: The study sequenced eight donors, seven HCMV-seropositive and one seronegative.

Germline-derived CDR1 and CDR2 are ENHRY and SYGVKD. The CDR3 spans 15 residues. For TCR beta, cDNA was produced by 5'RACE template switching with UMIs. TCRdb reprocessed the 5' RACE reads; each CDR3 protein has one entry and no DNA is given. The sample table includes some 280,000 distinct CDR3 sequences. Source material: blood T cells: a sorted CD56 or NKG2C T cell subset, CD4+ or CD8+ T cells, or bulk PBMC T cells (not recorded which). The chain carries TRBV10-3 and TRBJ2-5; TCRdb calls TRBD1, which cannot be checked without DNA. This TCR was recovered from a man aged 18 to 30 in good health. The CDR3 sequence is CAISERTGYQETQYF.